This T cell receptor (beta chain) came from a study of cytomegalovirus exposure and HLA in healthy donors. With V trimmed by 2 bases and J by 4 bases, 7 bases remained unmatched. Looked up from germline, CDR1 is MRHNA and CDR2 is SNTAGT. The CDR3 has 15 residues. Concerning this clone itself: Its antigen is still unknown.

Libraries were prepared by immunoSEQ multiplex PCR; TCRdb keeps only in-frame clonotypes and omits some of them. This sample has roughly 350,000 clones, with roughly 88% found just once. Study-wide points: The study labeled 164 TCR beta chains cytomegalovirus-associated.

The sequenced sample consisted of PBMCs. This TCR came from a woman aged 18-29 years in good health and CMV-seronegative. This chain joins TRBV6-4 and TRBJ1-1, with 7 nucleotides matching TRBD1. As DNA, the CDR3 is TGTGCCAGCAGTGACGGCCCAGGGGGAGGCACTGAAGCTTTCTTT. It encodes CASSDGPGGGTEAFF.